The entry below gives a single TCR beta chain sequence along with its context. Its antigen is unknown. At one of its ends the junction is not consistent with the germline gene, which may arise from a read error. This record belongs to a study of blood T cells in healthy people across ages. Per-sample PBMC isolation yielded at least 6.5 million cells. Study results and caveats: Long-lived donors had more naive CD4+ cells and higher diversity than aged donors. Expanded clonotype changes were possibly confounded by unknown donor CMV status.

This CDR3 spans 13 amino acids. Germline V lookup: CDR1 LGHDT, CDR2 YNNKEL (reference sequence). With a J-beta primer mix and a sample-barcoded 5' primer, a second PCR ran about 6 to 11 cycles. The authors tagged each cDNA molecule using a template-switch adaptor with 12 random nucleotides. TCRdb independently ran MiXCR on the 5' RACE reads; one entry per CDR3 protein. Of about 1.4 million distinct CDR3 sequences detected, approximately 59% appear once; the ten largest clones hold over 5.5%. Sequencing input: blood. The receptor comes from a man younger than 35 in good health. The rearrangement joins TRBV3-1 to TRBJ2-1; no reliable D call. This CDR3 reads CASSHLNANERFF. The CDR3 DNA follows: TGTGCCAGCAGCCACCTAAATGCAAATGAGCGGTTCTTC.